These 7 T cell receptor beta chains were all obtained from the same sample, sequenced in a study of shared clonotypes between healthy human individuals (dated by TCRdb to 2018 to 2020). The receptor library was made with the immunoSEQ multiplex PCR assay. TCRdb re-hosts the immuneACCESS table, in-frame sequences only. Its copies lack some clones; in the studies checked, an unresolved V gene accounts for under half of them, and the cause for the rest is not known. Present in this sample are approximately 2.1 million clones, 85% to 95% of which were seen just once. About 0.37% of the sample lies in the top ten. Sequenced: naive CD4+ T cells from PBMCs. The cell subset or site label, read with the paper, signifies: CD45RA+ positively selected. All receptors derive from a man in his late teens or twenties in good health. Some clones in this sample may be carry-over from other donors' samples.

This chain uses TRBV19 with TRBJ2-1, with TRBD2 matching over 9 bases. Trimming at V came to 5 bases and at J to 4 bases, leaving 9 bases not matched to a gene. CDR1 LNHDA and CDR2 SQIVND come from the germline V gene (reference sequence). The CDR3 runs to 16 residues. The CDR3 DNA reads as TGTGCCAGTAGTTCCCCGGGCGGGAGGGCGTACAATGAGCAGTTCTTC. As protein: CASSSPGGRAYNEQFF.

The chain combines TRBV9 with TRBJ2-2; a possible D gene is TRBD1 (7 bases). Germline CDR1 reads SGDLS; CDR2 reads YYNGEE. V lost 0 bases and J lost 6, with 15 bases in between. The CDR3 has 16 amino acids. This CDR3 reads CASSVVAQGEAGELFF. The DNA for the CDR3 is TGTGCCAGCAGCGTAGTTGCCCAGGGGGAGGCCGGGGAGCTGTTTTTT.

The V and J genes are TRBV19 and TRBJ2-7; 9 nucleotides align to TRBD1. Germline V gene data show CDR1 as LNHDA and CDR2 as SQIVND (reference sequence). This CDR3 is 14 amino acids long. V was pared by 3 bases and J by 1 base, with 1 base of the junction left unmatched. In DNA form, the CDR3 reads TGTGCCAGTAGTATGGGGACAGGGTCCTACGAGCAGTACTTC. Amino acids: CASSMGTGSYEQYF. Full variable domain (outside the CDR3, taken from reference TRBV19 and TRBJ2-7): DGGITQSPKYLFRKEGQNVTLSCEQNLNHDAMYWYRQDPGQGLRLIYYSQIVNDFQKGDIAEGYSVSREKKESFPLTVTSAQKNPTAFYLCASSMGTGSYEQYFGPGTRLTVT.

This chain uses TRBV2 with TRBJ1-3; TRBD1 is a possible D gene (5 bases). CDR1 is SNHLY, CDR2 FYNNEI, per germline. This CDR3 region has 14 residues. The ends were cut back, 3 bases at V and 3 bases at J, with 9 bases in the middle. The CDR3 region is CASSEAQGGNTIYF. The CDR3 region has the DNA TGTGCCAGCAGTGAGGCGCAGGGTGGAAACACCATATATTTT.

The genes are TRBV5-6 and TRBJ1-5; 8 nucleotides match TRBD1. The CDR3 has 18 residues. V was clipped by 1 base and J by 0 bases; unmatched bases: 9. The germline gives CDR1 SGHDT, CDR2 YYEEEE. Written as DNA, the CDR3 is TGTGCCAGCAGCTTGTGGGCAGGGGGCAACCCTAGCAATCAGCCCCAGCATTTT. Its protein is CASSLWAGGNPSNQPQHF.

V is TRBV6-5 and J is TRBJ1-2; D unresolved. CDR1 and CDR2 from the germline V gene are MNHEY and SVGAGI. This CDR3 is built from 15 residues. The V end lost 7 bases, the J end lost 0 bases, and 15 bases lay between the germline ends. Written as DNA, the CDR3 is TGTGCCAGCAAGCGGCGGACGGAATCTAACTATGGCTACACCTTC. This sequence encodes CASKRRTESNYGYTF.

This chain uses TRBV27 with TRBJ2-3; TRBD2 aligns across 10 bases. Trimming took 3 bases from V and 0 from J; bases not matched to a gene: 3. The CDR3 is 16 amino acids. The germline V gene has CDR1 MNHEY and CDR2 SMNVEV (reference sequence). The CDR3 coding sequence is TGTGCCAGCAGTTTCCTAGCGGGGGCTAGCACAGATACGCAGTATTTT. This gives the protein CASSFLAGASTDTQYF.